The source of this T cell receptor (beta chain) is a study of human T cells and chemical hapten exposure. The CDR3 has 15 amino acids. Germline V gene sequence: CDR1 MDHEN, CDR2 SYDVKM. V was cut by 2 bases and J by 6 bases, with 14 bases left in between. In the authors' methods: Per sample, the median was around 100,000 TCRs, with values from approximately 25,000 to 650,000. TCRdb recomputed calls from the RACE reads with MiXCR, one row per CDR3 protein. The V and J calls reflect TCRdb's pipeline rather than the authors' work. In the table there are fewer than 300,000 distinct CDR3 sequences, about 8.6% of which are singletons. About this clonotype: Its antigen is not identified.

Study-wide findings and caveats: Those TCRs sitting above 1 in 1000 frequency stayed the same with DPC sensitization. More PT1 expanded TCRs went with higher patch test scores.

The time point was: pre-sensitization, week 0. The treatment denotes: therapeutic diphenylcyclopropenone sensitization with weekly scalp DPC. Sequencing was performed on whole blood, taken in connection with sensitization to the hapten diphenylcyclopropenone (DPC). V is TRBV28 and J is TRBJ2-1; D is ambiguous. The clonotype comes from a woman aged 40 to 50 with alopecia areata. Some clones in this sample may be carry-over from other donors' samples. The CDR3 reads CASSLVFTNGNEQFF. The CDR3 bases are TGTGCCAGCAGTTTAGTTTTCACGAATGGCAATGAGCAGTTCTTC.